Listed below are T cell receptor beta chains from one sample, sequenced in a study of blood T cell repertoires in COVID-19. Profiling relied on immunoSEQ multiplex PCR, and the TCRdb table lists in-frame clones only, not all of them. This sample has about 300,000 clones, with about nine tenths found just once. The sequencing sample was made of peripheral blood. The receptor set was obtained from a woman aged 45-59 years with COVID-19, enrolled during active disease. Both conserved end residues are trimmed from each CDR3.

>TRBV5-8|TRBJ1-4
ASSAGTGLEKLF
>TRBV6-5|TRBJ2-5
ASSSDRGLETQY
>TRBV30|TRBJ2-3
AWSGGPTDTQY
>TRBV2|TRBJ2-7
ASSLTSSPYEQY
>TRBV7-6|TRBJ2-1
ASSLVIFGASGSHEQF
>TRBV11-2|TRBJ2-1
ASSIPLSSYNEQF
>TRBV21-1|TRBJ2-1
ASSKTVGDNEQF
>TRBV23-1|TRBJ2-3
ASTGWGGTAFISSTDTQY
>TRBV19|TRBJ1-1
ASSTREGVEAF
>TRBV3-1/TRBV3-2|TRBJ2-3
ASSQYSGAQY
>TRBV5-1|TRBJ1-2
ASSSGVYYGYT
>TRBV19|TRBJ2-6
ASYSRDRGLKHGANVLT
>TRBV19|TRBJ2-3
ASSIQGTDTQY
>TRBV30|TRBJ2-1
AWRLSGTGKNNEQF
>TRBV3-1/TRBV3-2|TRBJ2-3
ASSPSRDTQY
>TRBV5-1|TRBJ1-3
ASSMTGSGNTIY
>TRBV7-9|TRBJ2-3
ASSLGASGRGETQY
>TRBV7-8|TRBJ1-2
ASSSNRGQGGYT
>TRBV7-2|TRBJ2-1
ASSISGNEQF
>TRBV18|TRBJ1-5
ASSPGQGNQPQH
>TRBV4-2|TRBJ2-5
ASSLGLGETQY
>TRBV3-1/TRBV3-2|TRBJ1-2
ASSRGQGAQYGYT
>TRBV24-1|TRBJ1-4
ATSDARGTVRNEKLF
>TRBV11-2|TRBJ2-1
ASTSGGSGRSRQF
>TRBV19|TRBJ1-2
ASGRLTDRTNYGYT
>TRBV5-1|TRBJ1-2
ASSLTTVLANYGYT
>TRBV6-5|TRBJ1-6
ASRTGTGGRKEE
>TRBV10-2|TRBJ2-7
ASSAGTGTTTYEQY
>TRBV5-1|TRBJ2-5
ASSSDPTGTGKETQY
>TRBV6-6|TRBJ1-3
ASRGQTSGNTIY
>TRBV5-1|TRBJ2-5
ASSLEGVRGPQETQY
>TRBV4-1|TRBJ2-7
ASSQDVSGRYEQY
>TRBV6-5|TRBJ1-2
ASSGNYGYT
>TRBV6-5|TRBJ1-2
ASTRQGATGYT
>TRBV6-4|TRBJ2-3
ASSEAGGSDTQY
>TRBV27|TRBJ1-5
ARTVVDREGGKESYSNQPQH
>TRBV18|TRBJ2-5
ASSPHAGVRETQY
>TRBV5-5|TRBJ1-1
ASSFPLRLGGTEAF
>TRBV7-2|TRBJ1-5
ASSLATGSSNQPQH
>TRBV19|TRBJ1-5
ASSTTGSGQPQH
>TRBV7-6|TRBJ2-1
ASSNYLAGSTSNEQF
>TRBV24-1|TRBJ2-1
ATSDPRTGWSSYNEQF
>TRBV21-1|TRBJ2-2
ASSLRDPSTGELF
>TRBV6-5|TRBJ2-1
ASSIHHPGQF
>TRBV7-8|TRBJ2-5
ASSEDRGGTQY
>TRBV5-5|TRBJ2-7
ASSLGRVYEQY
>TRBV29-1|TRBJ1-5
SVKSGGSEVQH
>TRBV5-5|TRBJ2-6
ASSLTVQGASSGANVLT
>TRBV3-1/TRBV3-2|TRBJ2-3
ASSQDQWGFITQY
>TRBV19|TRBJ1-4
ASSVRGQGEKLF
>TRBV7-2|TRBJ2-7
ASSLTGTYEQY
>TRBV4-1|TRBJ1-1
ASSQVIGTGGEAF
>TRBV30|TRBJ2-3
AWSPLREGGTTDTQY
>TRBV20-1|TRBJ2-7
SASPGQGWYREQY